The sequence of this TCR beta chain was determined in a study of blood T cell repertoires in COVID-19. For the study at large: Some COVID-19 samples were acute and others convalescent; all came from the United States, Italy and Spain. The cDNA or gDNA used as material had been derived from T cells, B-cell-depleted T cells, or PBMCs.

In the study's own analysis: Amplifying reference gene primers gave estimates of nucleated cell counts. The repertoire was sequenced with immunoSEQ multiplex PCR; TCRdb's copy has only in-frame clones and lacks some. V and J calls plus clone size are reproduced from that table; the DNA served to infer D and trimming. The table includes about 25,000 clones, around 86% detected once. Per the germline V gene, CDR1 is SNHLY and CDR2 is FYNNEI. The CDR3 sequence is 16 residues long. V dropped 8 bases and J dropped 2 bases, with 19 bases sitting between them. This chain connects TRBV2 to TRBJ1-5; D is possibly TRBD1 (5 bases). The receptor comes from a man aged 45-60 years with active COVID-19. The sample consisted of peripheral blood. This CDR3 reads CASSRNGGEGNQPQHF. As DNA, the CDR3 is TGTGCCAGCTCTCGAAACGGGGGTGAGGGCAATCAGCCCCAGCATTTT.